A few counts support the clone carrying this T cell receptor beta chain. Its target is unknown. The data originate from a study of neurological immune-mediated disorders. Study observations and caveats: Sharing of CDR3 amino acid sequences among expanded clones across subjects was absent, suggesting private repertoires in all groups.

One entry per CDR3 protein, called by TCRdb with MiXCR from the 5' RACE reads. Here the sample spans about 66,000 distinct CDR3 sequences, about 4.9% being singletons. The specimen was PBMCs. The source is a man aged 25 to 45 with multiple sclerosis.

The CDR3 nucleotides are TGTGCCAGCAGCGAGAAACCTAACAGGGACCAGTACTTC. Translated, it gives CASSEKPNRDQYF. The chain uses TRBV3-1 and TRBJ2-7; tentatively, D is TRBD1 (6 bases). The CDR3 extends over 13 amino acids. V was trimmed by 5 bases and J by 10 bases, leaving 18 bases between them. CDR1 is LGHDT and CDR2 is YNNKEL in the germline V gene (reference sequence).